This TCR beta chain originates from a study of blood T cells in healthy people across ages. A minimum of 7 million PBMCs was isolated per sample. Per germline, CDR1 MNHNS and CDR2 SASEGT. Trimming took off 0 bases at V and 8 bases at J, with 16 bases between the two ends. The CDR3 runs 16 residues. With a J-beta primer mix and a sample-barcoded 5' primer, a second PCR ran 7 to 11 cycles. Tags on each cDNA molecule came from a template-switch adaptor with 12 random nucleotides. TCRdb fed the 5' RACE reads into MiXCR, producing one record per CDR3 protein. Altogether 500,000 to 550,000 distinct CDR3 sequences are present, approximately 25% being singletons, with the ten largest covering 7.5% to 9%. These same data were also listed under a study on T cells of mothers and their children. That work adds: Mothers yielded over 8 million CDR3 reads, children 2.5 million to 3 million each.

This TCR came from a boy younger than 18 in good health. The rearrangement uses TRBV6-1 and TRBJ1-4, with D possibly matching TRBD1 (5 bases). Specimen: blood. This CDR3 reads CASSEAVPGGAEKLFF. The CDR3 DNA follows: TGTGCCAGCAGTGAAGCGGTGCCCGGGGGAGCCGAAAAACTGTTTTTT.